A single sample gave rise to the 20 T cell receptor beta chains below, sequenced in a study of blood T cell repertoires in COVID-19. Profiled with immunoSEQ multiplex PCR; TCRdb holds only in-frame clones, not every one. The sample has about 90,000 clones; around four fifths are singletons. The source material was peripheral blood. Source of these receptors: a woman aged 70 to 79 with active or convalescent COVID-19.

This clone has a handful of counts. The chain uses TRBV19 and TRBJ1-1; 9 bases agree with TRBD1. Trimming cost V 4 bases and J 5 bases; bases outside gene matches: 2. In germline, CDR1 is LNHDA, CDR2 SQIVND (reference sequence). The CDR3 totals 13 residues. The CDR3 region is CASSNRGRTEAFF. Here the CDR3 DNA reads TGTGCCAGTAGTAACAGGGGGCGTACTGAAGCTTTCTTT. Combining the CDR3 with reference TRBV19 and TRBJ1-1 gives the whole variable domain DGGITQSPKYLFRKEGQNVTLSCEQNLNHDAMYWYRQDPGQGLRLIYYSQIVNDFQKGDIAEGYSVSREKKESFPLTVTSAQKNPTAFYLCASSNRGRTEAFFGQGTRLTVV.

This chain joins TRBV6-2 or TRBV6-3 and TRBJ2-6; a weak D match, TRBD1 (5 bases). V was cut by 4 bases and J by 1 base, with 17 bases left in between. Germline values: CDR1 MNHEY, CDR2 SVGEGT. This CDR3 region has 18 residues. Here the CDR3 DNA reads TGTGCCAGCAGTTCCAGGGCAGCCTTAGGTTCTGGGGCCAACGTCCTGACTTTC. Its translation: CASSSRAALGSGANVLTF.

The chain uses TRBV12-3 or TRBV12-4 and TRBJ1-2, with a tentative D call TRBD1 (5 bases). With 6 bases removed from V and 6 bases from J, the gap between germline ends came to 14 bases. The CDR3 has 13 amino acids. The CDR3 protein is CASRLLGGNGYTF. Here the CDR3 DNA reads TGTGCCAGCAGACTCCTGGGGGGGAATGGCTACACCTTC.

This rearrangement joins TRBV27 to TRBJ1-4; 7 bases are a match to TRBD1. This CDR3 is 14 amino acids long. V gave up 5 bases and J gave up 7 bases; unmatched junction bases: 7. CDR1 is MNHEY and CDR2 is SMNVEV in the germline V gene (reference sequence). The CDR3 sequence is CASSLDRVGEKLFF. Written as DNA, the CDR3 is TGTGCCAGCAGTCTCGACAGGGTGGGTGAAAAACTGTTTTTT. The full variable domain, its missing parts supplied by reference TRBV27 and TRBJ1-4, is EAQVTQNPRYLITVTGKKLTVTCSQNMNHEYMSWYRQDPGLGLRQIYYSMNVEVTDKGDVPEGYKVSRKEKRNFPLILESPSPNQTSLYFCASSLDRVGEKLFFGSGTQLSVL.

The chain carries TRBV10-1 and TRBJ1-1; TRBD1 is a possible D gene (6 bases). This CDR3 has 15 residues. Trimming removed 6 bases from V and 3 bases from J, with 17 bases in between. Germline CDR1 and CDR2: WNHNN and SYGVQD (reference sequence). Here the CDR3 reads CASSPAGAKYTEAFF. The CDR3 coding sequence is TGCGCCAGCAGCCCCGCGGGGGCCAAGTACACTGAAGCTTTCTTT.

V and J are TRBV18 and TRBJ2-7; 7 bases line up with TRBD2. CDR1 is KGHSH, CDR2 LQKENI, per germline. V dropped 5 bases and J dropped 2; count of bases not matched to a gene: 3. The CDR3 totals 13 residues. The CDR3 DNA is TGTGCCAGCTCAGGGGAGGGGACCTACGAGCAGTACTTC. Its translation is CASSGEGTYEQYF.

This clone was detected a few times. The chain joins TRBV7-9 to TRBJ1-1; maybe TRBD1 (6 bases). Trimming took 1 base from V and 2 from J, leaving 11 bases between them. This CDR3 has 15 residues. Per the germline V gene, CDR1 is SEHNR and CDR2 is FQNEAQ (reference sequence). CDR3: CASSLGAGANTEAFF. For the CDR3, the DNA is TGTGCCAGCAGCTTAGGGGCAGGGGCCAACACTGAAGCTTTCTTT. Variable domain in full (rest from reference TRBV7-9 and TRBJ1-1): DTGVSQNPRHKITKRGQNVTFRCDPISEHNRLYWYRQTLGQGPEFLTYFQNEAQLEKSRLLSDRFSAERPKGSFSTLEIQRTEQGDSAMYLCASSLGAGANTEAFFGQGTRLTVV.

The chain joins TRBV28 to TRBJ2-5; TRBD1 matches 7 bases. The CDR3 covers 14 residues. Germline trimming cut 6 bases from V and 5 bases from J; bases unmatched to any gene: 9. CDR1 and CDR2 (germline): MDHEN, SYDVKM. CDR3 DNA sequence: TGTGCCAGCAGGAACCACCGGGACAGTGAGACCCAGTACTTC. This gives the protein CASRNHRDSETQYF.

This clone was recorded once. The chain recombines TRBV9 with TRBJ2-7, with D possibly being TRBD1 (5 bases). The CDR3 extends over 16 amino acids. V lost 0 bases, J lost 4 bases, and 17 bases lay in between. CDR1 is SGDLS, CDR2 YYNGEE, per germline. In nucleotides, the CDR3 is TGTGCCAGCAGCGTAGTCGAGGACACGAACCCTTACGAGCAGTACTTC. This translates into CASSVVEDTNPYEQYF.

CDR3 sequence (DNA): TGTGCCAGCAGCCCTTGGGCACAGGGTAACTATGGCTACACCTTC. Translated, it gives CASSPWAQGNYGYTF. This rearrangement joins TRBV7-9 to TRBJ1-2, with a weak D call TRBD1 (6 bases). In germline, CDR1 is SEHNR, CDR2 FQNEAQ (reference sequence). This CDR3 contains 15 residues. Trimming removed 5 bases from V and 1 base from J, with 14 bases in between.

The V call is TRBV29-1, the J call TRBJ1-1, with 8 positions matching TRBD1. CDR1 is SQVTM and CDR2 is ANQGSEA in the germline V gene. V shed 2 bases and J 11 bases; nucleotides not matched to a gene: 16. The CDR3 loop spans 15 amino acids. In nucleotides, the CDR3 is TGCAGCGTTGAAACAAGAGACAGGGGCCCGAGGGGGGCTTTCTTT. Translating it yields CSVETRDRGPRGAFF.

The CDR3 DNA reads as TGTGCCAGCAGCCCGCGGGACAGGGGGCTTCAGCCCCAGCATTTT. Its protein product is CASSPRDRGLQPQHF. The chain joins TRBV6-2 or TRBV6-3 to TRBJ1-5, with 12 bases that match TRBD1. The ends lost 6 bases at V and 6 bases at J; junction bases unmatched: 6. CDR3 length equals 15 residues. Germline V gives CDR1 MNHEY, CDR2 SVGEGT.

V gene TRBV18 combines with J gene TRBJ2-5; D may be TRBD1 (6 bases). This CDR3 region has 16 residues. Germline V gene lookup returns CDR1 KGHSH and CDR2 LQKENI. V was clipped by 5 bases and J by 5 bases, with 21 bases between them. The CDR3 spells CASSSTQGNAMETQYF. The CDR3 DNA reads TGTGCCAGCTCATCAACTCAGGGGAATGCCATGGAGACCCAGTACTTC.

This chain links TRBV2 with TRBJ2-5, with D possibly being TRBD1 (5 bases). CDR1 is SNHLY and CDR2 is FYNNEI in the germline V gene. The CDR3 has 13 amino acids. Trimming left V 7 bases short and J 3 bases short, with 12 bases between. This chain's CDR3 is CASIAGSKETQYF. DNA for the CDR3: TGTGCCAGCATTGCAGGGTCCAAAGAGACCCAGTACTTC.

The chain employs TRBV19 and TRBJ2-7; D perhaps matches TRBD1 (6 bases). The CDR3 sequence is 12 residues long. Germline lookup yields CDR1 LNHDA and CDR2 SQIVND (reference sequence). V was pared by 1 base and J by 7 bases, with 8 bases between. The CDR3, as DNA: TGTGCCAGTAGTATAGGTAGGGGGGAGCAGTACTTC. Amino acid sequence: CASSIGRGEQYF.

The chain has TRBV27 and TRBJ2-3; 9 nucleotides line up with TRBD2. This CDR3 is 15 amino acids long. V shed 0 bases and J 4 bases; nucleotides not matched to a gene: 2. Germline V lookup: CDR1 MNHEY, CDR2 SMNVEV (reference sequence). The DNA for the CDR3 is TGTGCCAGCAGTTTATCGCGCGGGGGGGCAGATACGCAGTATTTT. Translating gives CASSLSRGGADTQYF.

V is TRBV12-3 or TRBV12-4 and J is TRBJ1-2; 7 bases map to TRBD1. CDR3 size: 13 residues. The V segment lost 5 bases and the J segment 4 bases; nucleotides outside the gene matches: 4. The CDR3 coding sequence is TGTGCCAGCAGTGGCGGGACAGCCTATGGCTACACCTTC. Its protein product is CASSGGTAYGYTF.

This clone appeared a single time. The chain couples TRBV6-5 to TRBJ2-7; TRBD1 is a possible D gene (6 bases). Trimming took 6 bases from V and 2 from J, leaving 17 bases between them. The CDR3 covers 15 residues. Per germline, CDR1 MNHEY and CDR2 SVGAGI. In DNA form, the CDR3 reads TGTGCCAGCAGCGTGCTAGGGACAAGCACCTACGAGCAGTACTTC. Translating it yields CASSVLGTSTYEQYF.

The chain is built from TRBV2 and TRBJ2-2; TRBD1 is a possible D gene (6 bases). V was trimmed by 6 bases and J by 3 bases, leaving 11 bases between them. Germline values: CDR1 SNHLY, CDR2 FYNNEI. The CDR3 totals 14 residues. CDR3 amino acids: CASSLGAHTGELFF. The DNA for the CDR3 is TGTGCCAGCAGCCTGGGGGCGCACACCGGGGAGCTGTTTTTT.

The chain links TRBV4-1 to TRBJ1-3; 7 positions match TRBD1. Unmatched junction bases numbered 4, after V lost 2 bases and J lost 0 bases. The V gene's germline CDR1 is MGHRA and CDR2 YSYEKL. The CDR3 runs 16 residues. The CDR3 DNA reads TGCGCCAGCAGCCAACCGACAGGGCGCTCTGGAAACACCATATATTTT. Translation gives CASSQPTGRSGNTIYF.